This T cell receptor beta chain was captured by sequencing in a study of shared clonotypes between healthy human individuals. Study results and limitations: In contrast to clonotypes shared by all four donors, non-shared clonotypes had lower generation probabilities. Some naive CD4 clonotypes, around 4.7%, turned up in common across several donors.

The authors distributed each subset's genomic DNA evenly over several immunoSEQ plates. Authors' analysis steps: ImmunoSEQ gave junction-only sequences without quality scores, so filtering differed. Here immunoSEQ multiplex PCR was the method, and the copy in TCRdb shows in-frame clones only, minus some. The DNA was the basis for D and trimming; V, J and clone size are from that table. The sample carries about 1,500,000 clones, around 97% recorded once. CDR3 length equals 17 residues. Trimming took off 0 bases at V and 0 bases at J, with 11 bases between the two ends. Germline V CDR1 and CDR2: LNHNV, YYDKDF (reference sequence). Notes on this clone: Its target is not known.

This TCR was sampled from a young man in good health. Sequencing used naive CD4+ T cells sorted from blood. Stated subset: CD45RA+ positively selected. V and J are TRBV15 and TRBJ1-4, with D uncertain. The CDR3 DNA sequence: TGTGCCACCAGCAGAGATACGGTTCTTGCAACTAATGAAAAACTGTTTTTT. Protein: CATSRDTVLATNEKLFF. Looking up the rest from reference TRBV15 and TRBJ1-4 gives the full variable domain: DAMVIQNPRYQVTQFGKPVTLSCSQTLNHNVMYWYQQKSSQAPKLLFHYYDKDFNNEADTPDNFQSRRPNTSFCFLDIRSPGLGDTAMYLCATSRDTVLATNEKLFFGSGTQLSVL.